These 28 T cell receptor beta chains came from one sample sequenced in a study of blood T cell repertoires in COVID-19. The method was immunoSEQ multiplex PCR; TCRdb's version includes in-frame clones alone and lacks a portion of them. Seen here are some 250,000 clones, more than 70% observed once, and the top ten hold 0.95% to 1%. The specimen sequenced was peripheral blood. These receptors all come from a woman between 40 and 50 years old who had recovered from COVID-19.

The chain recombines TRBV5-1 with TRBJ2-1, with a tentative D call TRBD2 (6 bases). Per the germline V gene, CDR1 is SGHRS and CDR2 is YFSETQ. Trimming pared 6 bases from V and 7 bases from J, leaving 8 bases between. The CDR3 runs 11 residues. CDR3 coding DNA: TGCGCCAGCAATGGGGGGAATGAGCAGTTCTTC. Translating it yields CASNGGNEQFF. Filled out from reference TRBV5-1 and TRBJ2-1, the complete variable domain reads KAGVTQTPRYLIKTRGQQVTLSCSPISGHRSVSWYQQTPGQGLQFLFEYFSETQRNKGNFPGRFSGRQFSNSRSEMNVSTLELGDSALYLCASNGGNEQFFGPGTRLTVL.

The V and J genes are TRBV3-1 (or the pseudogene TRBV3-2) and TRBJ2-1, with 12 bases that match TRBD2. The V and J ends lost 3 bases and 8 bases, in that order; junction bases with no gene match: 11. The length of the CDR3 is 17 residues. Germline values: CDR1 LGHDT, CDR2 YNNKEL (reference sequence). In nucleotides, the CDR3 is TGTGCCAGCAGCCACCAGCGCGCTAGCGGGAGGGGAGATGAGCAGTTCTTC. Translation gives CASSHQRASGRGDEQFF.

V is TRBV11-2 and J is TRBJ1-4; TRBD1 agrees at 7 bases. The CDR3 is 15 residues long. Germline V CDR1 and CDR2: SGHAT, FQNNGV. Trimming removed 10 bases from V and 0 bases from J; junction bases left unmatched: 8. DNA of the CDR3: TGTGCCACCTCCAGGGGGGCCGCAACTAATGAAAAACTGTTTTTT. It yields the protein CATSRGAATNEKLFF.

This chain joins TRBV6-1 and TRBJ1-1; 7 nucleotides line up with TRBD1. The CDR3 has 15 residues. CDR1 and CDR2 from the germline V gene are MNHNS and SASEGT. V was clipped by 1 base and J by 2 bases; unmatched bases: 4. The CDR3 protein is CASSEGRQGNTEAFF. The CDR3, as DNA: TGTGCCAGCAGTGAAGGTCGACAGGGTAACACTGAAGCTTTCTTT.

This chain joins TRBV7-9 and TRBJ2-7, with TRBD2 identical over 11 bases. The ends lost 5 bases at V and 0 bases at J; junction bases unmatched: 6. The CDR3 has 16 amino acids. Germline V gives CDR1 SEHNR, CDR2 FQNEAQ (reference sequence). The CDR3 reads CASSLLAGASSYEQYF. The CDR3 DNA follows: TGTGCCAGCAGCCTACTAGCGGGAGCCTCCTCCTACGAGCAGTACTTC.

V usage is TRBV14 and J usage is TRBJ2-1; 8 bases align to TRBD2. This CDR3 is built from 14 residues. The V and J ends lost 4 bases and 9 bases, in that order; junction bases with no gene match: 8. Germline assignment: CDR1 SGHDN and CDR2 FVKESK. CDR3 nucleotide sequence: TGTGCCAGCAGCCCAGGACTAGCCAGGGGTGAGCAGTTCTTC. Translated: CASSPGLARGEQFF.

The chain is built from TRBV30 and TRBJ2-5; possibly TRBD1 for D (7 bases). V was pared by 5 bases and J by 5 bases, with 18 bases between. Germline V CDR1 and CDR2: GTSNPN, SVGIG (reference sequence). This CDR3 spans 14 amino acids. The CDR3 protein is CAWRLTGSGETQYF. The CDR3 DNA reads TGTGCCTGGCGCCTGACAGGGAGCGGGGAGACCCAGTACTTC.

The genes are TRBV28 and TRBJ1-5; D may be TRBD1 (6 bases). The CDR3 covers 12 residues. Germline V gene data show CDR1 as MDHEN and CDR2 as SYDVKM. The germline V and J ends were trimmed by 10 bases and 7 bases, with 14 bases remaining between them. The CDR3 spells CATINRVQPQHF. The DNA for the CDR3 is TGTGCCACCATAAACAGGGTCCAGCCCCAGCATTTT.

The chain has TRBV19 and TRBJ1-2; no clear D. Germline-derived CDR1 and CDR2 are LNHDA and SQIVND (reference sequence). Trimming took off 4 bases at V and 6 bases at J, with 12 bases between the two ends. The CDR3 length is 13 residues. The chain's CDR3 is CASSTPRADGYTF. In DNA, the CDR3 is TGTGCCAGTAGTACCCCCCGTGCGGATGGCTACACCTTC. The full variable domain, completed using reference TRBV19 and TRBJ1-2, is DGGITQSPKYLFRKEGQNVTLSCEQNLNHDAMYWYRQDPGQGLRLIYYSQIVNDFQKGDIAEGYSVSREKKESFPLTVTSAQKNPTAFYLCASSTPRADGYTFGSGTRLTVV.

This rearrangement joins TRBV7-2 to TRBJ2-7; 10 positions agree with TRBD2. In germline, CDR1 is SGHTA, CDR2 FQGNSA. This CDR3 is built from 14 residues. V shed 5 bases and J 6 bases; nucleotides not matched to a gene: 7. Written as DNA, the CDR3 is TGTGCCAGCAGCCCAAGCGGGAGGGCGTCCGAGCAGTACTTC. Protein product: CASSPSGRASEQYF.

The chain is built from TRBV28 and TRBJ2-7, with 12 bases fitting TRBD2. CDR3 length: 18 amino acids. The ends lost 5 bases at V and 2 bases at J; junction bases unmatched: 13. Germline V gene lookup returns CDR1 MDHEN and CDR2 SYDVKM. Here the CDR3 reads CASSTALAGGPGTYEQYF. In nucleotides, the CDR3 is TGTGCCAGCAGTACAGCCCTAGCGGGAGGGCCCGGGACCTACGAGCAGTACTTC.

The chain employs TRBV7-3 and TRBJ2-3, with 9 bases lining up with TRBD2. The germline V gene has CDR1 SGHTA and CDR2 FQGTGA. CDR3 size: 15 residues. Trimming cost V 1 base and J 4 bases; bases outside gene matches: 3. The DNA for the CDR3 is TGTGCCAGCAGCTTAAGTAGCGGGAGTTCAGATACGCAGTATTTT. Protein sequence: CASSLSSGSSDTQYF.

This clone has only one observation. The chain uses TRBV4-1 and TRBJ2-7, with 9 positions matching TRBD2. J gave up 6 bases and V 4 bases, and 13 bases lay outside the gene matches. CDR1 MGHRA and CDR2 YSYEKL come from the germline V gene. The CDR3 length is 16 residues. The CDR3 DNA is TGCGCCAGCAGCCCAGTTGGTAGCGGGAGAAAGCGCGAGCAGTACTTC. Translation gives CASSPVGSGRKREQYF.

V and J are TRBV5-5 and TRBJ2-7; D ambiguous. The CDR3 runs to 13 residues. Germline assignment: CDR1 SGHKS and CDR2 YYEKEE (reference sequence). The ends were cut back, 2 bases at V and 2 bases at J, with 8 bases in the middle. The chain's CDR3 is CASSFQATYEQYF. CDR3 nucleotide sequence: TGTGCCAGCAGCTTTCAGGCGACCTACGAGCAGTACTTC. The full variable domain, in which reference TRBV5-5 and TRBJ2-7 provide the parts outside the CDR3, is DAGVTQSPTHLIKTRGQQVTLRCSPISGHKSVSWYQQVLGQGPQFIFQYYEKEERGRGNFPDRFSARQFPNYSSELNVNALLLGDSALYLCASSFQATYEQYFGPGTRLTVT.

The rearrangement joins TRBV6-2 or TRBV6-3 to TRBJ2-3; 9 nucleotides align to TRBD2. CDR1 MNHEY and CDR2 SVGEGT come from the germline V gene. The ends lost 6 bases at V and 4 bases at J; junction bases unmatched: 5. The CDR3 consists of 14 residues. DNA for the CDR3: TGTGCCAGCAGCCCTAGCGGGATTGCAGATACGCAGTATTTT. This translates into CASSPSGIADTQYF.

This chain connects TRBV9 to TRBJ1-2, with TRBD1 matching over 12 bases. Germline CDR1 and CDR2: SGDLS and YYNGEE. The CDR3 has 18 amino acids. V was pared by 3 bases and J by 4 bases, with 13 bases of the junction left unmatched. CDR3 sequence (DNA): TGTGCCAGCAGCGCTACCGGGACAGGGGGCGCCTGGGGCTATGGCTACACCTTC. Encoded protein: CASSATGTGGAWGYGYTF.

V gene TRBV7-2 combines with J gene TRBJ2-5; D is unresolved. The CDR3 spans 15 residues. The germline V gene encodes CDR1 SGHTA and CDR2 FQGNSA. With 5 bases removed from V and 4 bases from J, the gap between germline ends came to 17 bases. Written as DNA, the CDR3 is TGTGCCAGCAGCAGGCTTGCGTACTCTAGAGAGACCCAGTACTTC. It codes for CASSRLAYSRETQYF. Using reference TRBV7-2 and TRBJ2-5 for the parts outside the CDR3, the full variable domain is GAGVSQSPSNKVTEKGKDVELRCDPISGHTALYWYRQSLGQGLEFLIYFQGNSAPDKSGLPSDRFSAERTGGSVSTLTIQRTQQEDSAVYLCASSRLAYSRETQYFGPGTRLLVL.

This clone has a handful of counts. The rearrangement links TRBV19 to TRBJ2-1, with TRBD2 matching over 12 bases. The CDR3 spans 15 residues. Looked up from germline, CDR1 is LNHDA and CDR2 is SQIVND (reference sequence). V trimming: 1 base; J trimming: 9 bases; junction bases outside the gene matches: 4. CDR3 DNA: TGTGCCAGTAGTATAGGTCTAGCGGGAGGGTCTGAGCAGTTCTTC. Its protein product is CASSIGLAGGSEQFF. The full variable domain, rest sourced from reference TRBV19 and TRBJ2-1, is DGGITQSPKYLFRKEGQNVTLSCEQNLNHDAMYWYRQDPGQGLRLIYYSQIVNDFQKGDIAEGYSVSREKKESFPLTVTSAQKNPTAFYLCASSIGLAGGSEQFFGPGTRLTVL.

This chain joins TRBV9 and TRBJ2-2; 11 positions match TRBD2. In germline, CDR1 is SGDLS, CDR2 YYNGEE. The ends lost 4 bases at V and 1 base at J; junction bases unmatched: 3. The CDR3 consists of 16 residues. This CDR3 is CASSPLAGGNTGELFF. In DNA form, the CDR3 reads TGTGCCAGCAGCCCCCTAGCGGGAGGGAACACCGGGGAGCTGTTTTTT.

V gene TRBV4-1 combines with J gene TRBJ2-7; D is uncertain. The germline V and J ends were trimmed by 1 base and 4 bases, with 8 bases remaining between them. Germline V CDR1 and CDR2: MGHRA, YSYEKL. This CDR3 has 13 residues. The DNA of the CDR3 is TGCGCCAGCAGCCAAGGGGCCCGTTACGAGCAGTACTTC. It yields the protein CASSQGARYEQYF.

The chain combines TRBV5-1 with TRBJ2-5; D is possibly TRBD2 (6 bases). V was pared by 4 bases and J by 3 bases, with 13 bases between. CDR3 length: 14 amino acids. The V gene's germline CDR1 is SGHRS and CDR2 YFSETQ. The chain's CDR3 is CASSPSGVKETQYF. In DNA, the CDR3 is TGCGCCAGCAGCCCATCGGGGGTGAAAGAGACCCAGTACTTC.

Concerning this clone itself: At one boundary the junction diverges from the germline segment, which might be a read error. This CDR3 is CASSIAGGRTDTQYF. In nucleotides, the CDR3 is TGTGCCAGCAGCATAGCGGGAGGCCGCACAGATACGCAGTATTTT. The V gene is TRBV7-9, the J gene TRBJ2-3; 10 bases fit TRBD2. Germline V gene lookup returns CDR1 SEHNR and CDR2 FQNEAQ (reference sequence). The CDR3 is 15 amino acids.

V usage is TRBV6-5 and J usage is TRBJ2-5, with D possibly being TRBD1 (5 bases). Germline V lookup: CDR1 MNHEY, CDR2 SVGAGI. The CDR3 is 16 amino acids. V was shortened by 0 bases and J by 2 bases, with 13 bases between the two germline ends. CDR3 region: CASSYSSQGGQETQYF. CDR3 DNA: TGTGCCAGCAGTTACTCGAGCCAGGGCGGACAAGAGACCCAGTACTTC.

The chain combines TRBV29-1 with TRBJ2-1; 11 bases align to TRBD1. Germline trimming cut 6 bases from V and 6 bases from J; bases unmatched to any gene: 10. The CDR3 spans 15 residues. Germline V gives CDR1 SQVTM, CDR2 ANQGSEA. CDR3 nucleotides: TGCAGCGTACAGGACAGGGGGCGATACTGCAATGAGCAGTTCTTC. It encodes CSVQDRGRYCNEQFF.

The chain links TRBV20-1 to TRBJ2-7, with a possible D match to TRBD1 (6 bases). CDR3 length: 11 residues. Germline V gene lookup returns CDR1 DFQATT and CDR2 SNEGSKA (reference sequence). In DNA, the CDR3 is TGCAGCAGGGGCTGGTCCTACGAGCAGTACTTC. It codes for CSRGWSYEQYF.

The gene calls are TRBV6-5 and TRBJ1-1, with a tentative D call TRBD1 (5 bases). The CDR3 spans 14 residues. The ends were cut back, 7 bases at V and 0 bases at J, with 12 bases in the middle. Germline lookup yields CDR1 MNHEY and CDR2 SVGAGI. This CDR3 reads CASKGGAMNTEAFF. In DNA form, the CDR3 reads TGTGCCAGCAAAGGTGGGGCGATGAACACTGAAGCTTTCTTT.

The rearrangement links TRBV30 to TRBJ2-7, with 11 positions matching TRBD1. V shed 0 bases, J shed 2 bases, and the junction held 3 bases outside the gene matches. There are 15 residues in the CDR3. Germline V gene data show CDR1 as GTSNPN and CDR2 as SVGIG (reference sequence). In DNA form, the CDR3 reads TGTGCCTGGAGTGTAGAGGGACAGGGGGCCTACGAGCAGTACTTC. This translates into CAWSVEGQGAYEQYF.

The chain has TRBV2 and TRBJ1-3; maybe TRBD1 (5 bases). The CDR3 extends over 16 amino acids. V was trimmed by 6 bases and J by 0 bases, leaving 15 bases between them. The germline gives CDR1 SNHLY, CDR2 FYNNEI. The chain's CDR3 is CASRATGWDSGNTIYF. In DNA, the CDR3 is TGTGCCAGCAGGGCCACAGGTTGGGACTCTGGAAACACCATATATTTT.